One and the same sample provided the 14 T cell receptor beta chains below, sequenced in a study of blood T cell repertoires in COVID-19. Sequencing was performed with immunoSEQ multiplex PCR; in TCRdb, only in-frame clones are kept and a portion is missing. This table holds some 99,000 clones, 85% to 90% found once. The sample comprised peripheral blood. The origin of the receptors is an older woman in a cohort sampled during active or convalescent COVID-19.

The chain employs TRBV3-1 (or the pseudogene TRBV3-2) and TRBJ1-2, with D perhaps TRBD1 (5 bases). Trimming cost V 1 base and J 0 bases, with 9 bases left between them. Germline CDR1 is LGHDT and CDR2 is YNNKEL (reference sequence). This CDR3 has 15 amino acids. This CDR3 reads CASSQATGSNYGYTF. The CDR3 DNA is TGTGCCAGCAGCCAAGCAACAGGATCTAACTATGGCTACACCTTC.

CDR3 amino acids: CASSEGRIEQYF. Here the CDR3 DNA reads TGTGCCAGCAGTGAAGGGCGGATAGAGCAGTACTTC. The chain is built from TRBV2 and TRBJ2-7; D is unclear. CDR3 length equals 12 residues. The V end lost 1 base, the J end lost 7 bases, and 8 bases lay between the germline ends. The germline gives CDR1 SNHLY, CDR2 FYNNEI.

The chain combines TRBV3-1 (or the pseudogene TRBV3-2) with TRBJ2-3, with 14 nucleotides matching TRBD2. This CDR3 region has 18 residues. Trimming at V came to 1 base and at J to 3 bases, leaving 6 bases not matched to a gene. Germline V lookup: CDR1 LGHDT, CDR2 YNNKEL (reference sequence). The DNA of the CDR3 is TGTGCCAGCAGCCAAGGGCGACTAGCGGGGGGGAGGACAGATACGCAGTATTTT. This translates into CASSQGRLAGGRTDTQYF.

This chain joins TRBV7-2 and TRBJ1-4, with D maybe TRBD1 (5 bases). This CDR3 comprises 15 residues. Germline values: CDR1 SGHTA, CDR2 FQGNSA. The V and J ends lost 5 bases and 8 bases respectively, with 18 bases between them. The CDR3 sequence is CASSGEFLGPEKLFF. The CDR3 nucleotides read TGTGCCAGCAGCGGCGAATTTTTGGGGCCGGAAAAACTGTTTTTT.

The J gene is TRBJ1-2, the V gene TRBV19; 8 nucleotides agree with TRBD1. Germline trimming cut 6 bases from V and 4 bases from J; bases unmatched to any gene: 7. Germline CDR1 LNHDA, CDR2 SQIVND (reference sequence). This CDR3 spans 14 amino acids. The DNA for the CDR3 is TGTGCCAGTAGGTCCCCGGACAGGGCCTATGGCTACACCTTC. This translates into CASRSPDRAYGYTF.

V and J are TRBV5-1 and TRBJ2-7, with TRBD2 matching over 12 bases. The germline gives CDR1 SGHRS, CDR2 YFSETQ. This CDR3 region has 16 residues. The J segment lost 2 bases and the V segment lost 3 bases, leaving 6 bases of the junction unmatched. Here the CDR3 DNA reads TGCGCCAGCAGCTCCACTAGCGGGAGGAGCCCCTACGAGCAGTACTTC. This codes for CASSSTSGRSPYEQYF.

The chain joins TRBV28 to TRBJ2-5; 8 bases are a match to TRBD2. V lost 11 bases and J lost 3; bases outside the gene matches: 11. The CDR3 is 14 residues long. The germline V gene has CDR1 MDHEN and CDR2 SYDVKM. Here the CDR3 DNA reads TGTGCCGGAAGCGGGAGCCCTCCGGAAGAGACCCAGTACTTC. Translation: CAGSGSPPEETQYF.

This sequence joins TRBV7-9 and TRBJ1-2; the D is unclear. Germline V CDR1 and CDR2: SEHNR, FQNEAQ (reference sequence). This CDR3 has 12 amino acids. Deletions cut 5 bases from V and 6 bases from J, with 10 bases between. The CDR3 sequence: CASSLIEDGYTF. In nucleotides, the CDR3 is TGTGCCAGCAGCCTAATCGAGGATGGCTACACCTTC.

This clone was detected only once. The CDR3 region is CASSLVPGGAGTDTQYF. The CDR3 DNA sequence: TGTGCCAGCAGCTTAGTCCCAGGGGGCGCAGGCACAGATACGCAGTATTTT. This rearrangement joins TRBV7-2 to TRBJ2-3; 8 positions match TRBD1. The CDR3 runs 17 residues. CDR1 SGHTA and CDR2 FQGNSA come from the germline V gene. The V and J ends lost 1 base and 1 base, in that order; junction bases with no gene match: 7.

This chain uses TRBV6-5 with TRBJ1-2, with 7 positions matching TRBD1. The CDR3 is 13 amino acids. Germline CDR1 and CDR2: MNHEY and SVGAGI. The V and J ends lost 6 bases and 3 bases, in that order; junction bases with no gene match: 4. The CDR3 region has the DNA TGTGCCAGCAGGAGACAGGGCTACTATGGCTACACCTTC. This translates into CASRRQGYYGYTF.

The chain couples TRBV28 to TRBJ2-2; 9 bases match TRBD2. The CDR3 loop spans 15 amino acids. Germline V CDR1 and CDR2: MDHEN, SYDVKM. V dropped 10 bases and J dropped 2; count of bases not matched to a gene: 8. The CDR3 nucleotides read TGTGCCACCGATGCGGGAGGGCCCAACACCGGGGAGCTGTTTTTT. Protein product: CATDAGGPNTGELFF.

The chain links TRBV7-9 to TRBJ2-3; possible D gene TRBD1, 6 bases. The V end lost 5 bases, the J end lost 0 bases, and 12 bases lay between the germline ends. The length of the CDR3 is 15 residues. CDR1 and CDR2 from the germline V gene are SEHNR and FQNEAQ (reference sequence). The CDR3 loop is CASSPQGSSTDTQYF. The CDR3 DNA is TGTGCCAGCAGCCCACAGGGATCGAGCACAGATACGCAGTATTTT.

The chain combines TRBV28 with TRBJ2-2; maybe TRBD1 (6 bases). CDR3 length: 15 amino acids. CDR1 is MDHEN, CDR2 SYDVKM, per germline. The V and J ends lost 2 bases and 7 bases respectively, with 14 bases between them. In DNA form, the CDR3 reads TGTGCCAGCAGTTTAGGGGGCGTCCTTAACGGGGAGCTGTTTTTT. Encoded protein: CASSLGGVLNGELFF.

The chain joins TRBV11-3 to TRBJ1-1; D ambiguous. Germline CDR1 SGHNT, CDR2 YENEEA. V was cut by 2 bases and J by 7 bases, with 14 bases left in between. The CDR3 covers 14 residues. In DNA form, the CDR3 reads TGTGCCAGCAGCTTAAAAAGCCAAGCCATTGAAGCTTTCTTT. Its protein is CASSLKSQAIEAFF.